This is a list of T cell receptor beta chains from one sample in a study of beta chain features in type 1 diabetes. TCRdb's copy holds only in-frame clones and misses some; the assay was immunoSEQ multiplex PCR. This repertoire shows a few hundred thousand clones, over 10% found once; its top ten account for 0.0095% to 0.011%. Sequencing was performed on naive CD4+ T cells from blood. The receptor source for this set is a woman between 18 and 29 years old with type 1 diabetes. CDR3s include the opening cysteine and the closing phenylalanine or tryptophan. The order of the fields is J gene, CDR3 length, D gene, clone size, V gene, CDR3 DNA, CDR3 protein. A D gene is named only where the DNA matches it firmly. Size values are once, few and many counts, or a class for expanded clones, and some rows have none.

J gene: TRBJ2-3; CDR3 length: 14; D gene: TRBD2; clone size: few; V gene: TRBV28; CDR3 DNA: TGTGCCAGCAGCCCGACTAGCGTCACAGATACGCAGTATTTT; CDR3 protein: CASSPTSVTDTQYF
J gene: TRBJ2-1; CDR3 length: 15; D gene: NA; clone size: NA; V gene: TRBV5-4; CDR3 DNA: TGTGCCAGCAGCTTGGGAGGCTCCTCCTACAATGAGCAGTTCTTC; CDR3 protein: CASSLGGSSYNEQFF
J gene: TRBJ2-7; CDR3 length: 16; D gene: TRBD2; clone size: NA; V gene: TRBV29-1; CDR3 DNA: TGCAGCGTTGATGCTGGACTAGCGGGGACGATGTACGAGCAGTACTTC; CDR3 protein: CSVDAGLAGTMYEQYF
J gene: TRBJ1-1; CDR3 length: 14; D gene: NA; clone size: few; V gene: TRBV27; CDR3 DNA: TGTGCCAGCAGTTCTTACGACGGAGACACTGAAGCTTTCTTT; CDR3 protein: CASSSYDGDTEAFF
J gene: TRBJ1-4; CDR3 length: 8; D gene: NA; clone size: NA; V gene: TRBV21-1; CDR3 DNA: TGTGCCAGCAGCAAAGCTGGCTTT; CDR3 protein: CASSKAGF
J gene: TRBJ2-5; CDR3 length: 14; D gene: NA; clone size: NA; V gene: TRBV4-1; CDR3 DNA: TGCGCCAGCAGCCAGGCTAGCGAGGGAGAGACCCAGTACTTC; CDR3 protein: CASSQASEGETQYF
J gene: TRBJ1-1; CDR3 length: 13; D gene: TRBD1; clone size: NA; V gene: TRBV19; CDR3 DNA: TGTGCCAGTAGAAAGACAGGGACCGCTGAAGCTTTCTTT; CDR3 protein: CASRKTGTAEAFF
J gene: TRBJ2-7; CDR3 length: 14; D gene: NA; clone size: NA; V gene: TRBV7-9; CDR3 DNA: TGTGCCAGCAGCTTAGACCCTTTGGGGAGCGAGCAGTACTTC; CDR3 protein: CASSLDPLGSEQYF
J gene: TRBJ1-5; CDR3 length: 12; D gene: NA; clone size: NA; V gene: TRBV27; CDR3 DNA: TGTGCCAGCAGTTTCCGGAATCAGCCCCAGCATTTT; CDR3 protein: CASSFRNQPQHF
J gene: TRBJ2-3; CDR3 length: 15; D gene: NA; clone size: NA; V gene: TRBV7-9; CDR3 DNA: TGTGCCAGCAGCCGGAATTTTGGGGCCACAGATACGCAGTATTTT; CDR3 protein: CASSRNFGATDTQYF